Listed here are 12 T cell receptor beta chains from one sample, sequenced in a study of cytomegalovirus exposure and HLA in healthy donors. Profiled with immunoSEQ multiplex PCR; TCRdb holds only in-frame clones, not every one. The data show about 130,000 clones, 89% seen once. Sequenced input: PBMCs. The origin of the receptors is a woman between 18 and 29 years old in good health and CMV-seropositive.

The chain uses TRBV28 and TRBJ2-7; possible D gene TRBD1, 6 bases. The V gene's germline CDR1 is MDHEN and CDR2 SYDVKM. The CDR3 contains 17 residues. V gave up 5 bases and J gave up 3 bases, with 23 bases separating them. The CDR3 protein is CASSLTPLTGLNYEQYF. CDR3 DNA: TGTGCCAGCAGTCTAACTCCGTTAACAGGGCTCAACTACGAGCAGTACTTC.

This chain links TRBV9 with TRBJ1-3; no clear D gene. V gave up 4 bases and J gave up 0 bases, with 11 bases separating them. The length of the CDR3 is 15 residues. The V gene's germline CDR1 is SGDLS and CDR2 YYNGEE. CDR3 nucleotide sequence: TGTGCCAGCAGCCCCGAAGGACTCTCTGGAAACACCATATATTTT. Encoded protein: CASSPEGLSGNTIYF. Variable domain in full (rest from reference TRBV9 and TRBJ1-3): DSGVTQTPKHLITATGQRVTLRCSPRSGDLSVYWYQQSLDQGLQFLIQYYNGEERAKGNILERFSAQQFPDLHSELNLSSLELGDSALYFCASSPEGLSGNTIYFGEGSWLTVV.

The chain uses TRBV28 and TRBJ2-6, with 8 bases aligning to TRBD1. This CDR3 has 16 amino acids. Losses at the gene ends were 6 bases for V and 4 bases for J; bases not matched to a gene: 8. Per germline, CDR1 MDHEN and CDR2 SYDVKM. The CDR3 nucleotides read TGTGCCAGCAGCGGGACAGGCGTTCTCGGGGCCAACGTCCTGACTTTC. Encoded protein: CASSGTGVLGANVLTF.

The rearrangement joins TRBV6-4 to TRBJ1-3, with D unresolved. V lost 4 bases, J lost 0 bases, and 13 bases lay in between. CDR3 size: 16 residues. CDR1 is MRHNA, CDR2 SNTAGT, per germline. The DNA for the CDR3 is TGTGCCAGCAGTGTCCTAGCGGCGGGCTCTGGAAACACCATATATTTT. The encoded protein is CASSVLAAGSGNTIYF.

The chain carries TRBV6-1 and TRBJ2-7, with 9 bases matching TRBD1. The CDR3 spans 14 residues. Germline CDR1 reads MNHNS; CDR2 reads SASEGT. V gave up 6 bases and J gave up 2 bases; unmatched junction bases: 5. Here the CDR3 reads CASSRDRVAYEQYF. CDR3 DNA sequence: TGTGCCAGCAGCCGGGACAGGGTGGCCTACGAGCAGTACTTC.

The genes are TRBV10-3 and TRBJ2-1; a weak D match, TRBD1 (6 bases). Germline V gives CDR1 ENHRY, CDR2 SYGVKD. V was shortened by 3 bases and J by 0 bases, with 12 bases between the two germline ends. This CDR3 contains 16 residues. CDR3 residues: CAISDHRESSYNEQFF. In DNA form, the CDR3 reads TGTGCCATCAGTGACCACAGGGAAAGCTCCTACAATGAGCAGTTCTTC.

The table lists this clone with a count of one. The chain combines TRBV28 with TRBJ1-2; D is possibly TRBD1 (6 bases). Trimming shortened V by 5 bases and J by 4 bases, and 23 bases separated the two germline ends. This CDR3 spans 17 amino acids. Germline loops: CDR1 MDHEN, CDR2 SYDVKM. The CDR3 reads CASSLRDTQSLIYGYTF. DNA for the CDR3: TGTGCCAGCAGTCTTCGGGACACCCAATCTCTTATCTATGGCTACACCTTC.

The rearrangement joins TRBV11-2 to TRBJ1-1; D is unclear. Trimming left V 4 bases short and J 0 bases short, with 12 bases between. The CDR3 length is 15 residues. The germline CDR1 and CDR2 sequences are SGHAT and FQNNGV. The DNA of the CDR3 is TGTGCCAGCAGCTCCTATAACCTCATGAACACTGAAGCTTTCTTT. This codes for CASSSYNLMNTEAFF.

V and J are TRBV4-3 and TRBJ2-3; 8 nucleotides align to TRBD2. The CDR3 covers 17 residues. Germline trimming cut 0 bases from V and 0 bases from J; bases unmatched to any gene: 5. Germline V gives CDR1 LGHNA, CDR2 YSLEER. The CDR3 DNA follows: TGCGCCAGCAGCCAAGATACGGGGGGGGCTAGCACAGATACGCAGTATTTT. Protein product: CASSQDTGGASTDTQYF.

V usage is TRBV19 and J usage is TRBJ2-7; D is perhaps TRBD2 (6 bases). V was shortened by 10 bases and J by 3 bases, with 22 bases between the two germline ends. The CDR3 consists of 15 residues. Germline CDR1 LNHDA, CDR2 SQIVND (reference sequence). The CDR3 DNA sequence: TGTGCCACCCAATCTGTAGCGGTGATCGGCTACGAGCAGTACTTC. Its translation: CATQSVAVIGYEQYF.

The chain links TRBV5-8 to TRBJ1-1; 9 nucleotides align to TRBD1. This CDR3 has 16 amino acids. The ends lost 0 bases at V and 0 bases at J; junction bases unmatched: 3. Looked up from germline, CDR1 is SGHTS and CDR2 is YDEGEE. DNA for the CDR3: TGTGCCAGCAGCTTGGGGACAGGGGAAATGAACACTGAAGCTTTCTTT. Translation: CASSLGTGEMNTEAFF.

The chain couples TRBV5-6 to TRBJ1-2; no clear D. The V gene lost 1 base and the J gene lost 4 bases, with 5 bases spanning the gap. CDR3 size: 12 residues. Germline values: CDR1 SGHDT, CDR2 YYEEEE. The CDR3 sequence is CASSLISYGYTF. CDR3 DNA: TGTGCCAGCAGCTTGATATCCTATGGCTACACCTTC.